The rows below give T cell receptor beta chains drawn from one sample of a study of blood T cell repertoires in COVID-19. The repertoire was sequenced with immunoSEQ multiplex PCR; TCRdb's copy has only in-frame clones and lacks some. The repertoire has hundreds of thousands of clones, around 91% of them found once; the top ten carry 0.95% to 1.2%. Specimen: PBMCs or T cells enriched from blood (not recorded which). The receptor source for this set is a man aged 25-40 years who had recovered from COVID-19. CDR3s include the opening cysteine and the closing phenylalanine or tryptophan. Fields, in order: J gene, D gene, V gene, clone size, CDR3 DNA, CDR3 protein. The D gene is left open where the match is weak. Not every row has a clone size; where given, it reads once, few, many or a size class.

J gene: TRBJ1-4; D gene: NA; V gene: TRBV7-8; clone size: NA; CDR3 DNA: TGTGCCAGCAGCCTTCCAGGGGTAAACGAAAAACTGTTTTTT; CDR3 protein: CASSLPGVNEKLFF
J gene: TRBJ1-1; D gene: NA; V gene: TRBV3-1/TRBV3-2; clone size: NA; CDR3 DNA: TGTGCCAGCAGCTCTACAGGGAACACTGAAGCTTTCTTT; CDR3 protein: CASSSTGNTEAFF
J gene: TRBJ1-3; D gene: NA; V gene: TRBV30; clone size: few; CDR3 DNA: TGTGCCTGGAGGAGGGGGAAGACTGGAAACACCATATATTTT; CDR3 protein: CAWRRGKTGNTIYF
J gene: TRBJ1-5; D gene: NA; V gene: TRBV12-3/TRBV12-4; clone size: NA; CDR3 DNA: TGTGCCAGCAGTCAAACAGAGCCCCAGCATTTT; CDR3 protein: CASSQTEPQHF
J gene: TRBJ1-6; D gene: NA; V gene: TRBV10-3; clone size: NA; CDR3 DNA: TGTGCCATCAGTGTGCAGGGTGGCGATTCACCCCTCCACTTT; CDR3 protein: CAISVQGGDSPLHF
J gene: TRBJ1-5; D gene: TRBD1; V gene: TRBV2; clone size: few; CDR3 DNA: TGTGCCAGCAGACAGGGGGTAAGGCAGCCCCAGCATTTT; CDR3 protein: CASRQGVRQPQHF
J gene: TRBJ1-4; D gene: NA; V gene: TRBV5-3; clone size: NA; CDR3 DNA: TGTGCCAGAAGCTTGGCCGGGAGGGGGTGCTTTAATGAAAAACTGTTTTTT; CDR3 protein: CARSLAGRGCFNEKLFF
J gene: TRBJ1-2; D gene: TRBD1; V gene: TRBV7-3; clone size: NA; CDR3 DNA: TGTGCCAGCAGCCCCAGCAAGGGGGCCGGAGTCTATGGCTACACCTTC; CDR3 protein: CASSPSKGAGVYGYTF
J gene: TRBJ1-2; D gene: NA; V gene: TRBV29-1; clone size: NA; CDR3 DNA: TGCAGCGTCGGCACGAGGGCTGACGGCTACACCTTC; CDR3 protein: CSVGTRADGYTF
J gene: TRBJ2-7; D gene: NA; V gene: TRBV27; clone size: NA; CDR3 DNA: TGTGCCAGCAGCTCGGGATTCTCCTACGAGCAGTACTTC; CDR3 protein: CASSSGFSYEQYF
J gene: TRBJ2-1; D gene: NA; V gene: TRBV6-5; clone size: NA; CDR3 DNA: TGTGCCAGCAGTTACTCGAACAGGGGAGGCTATGAGCAGTTCTTC; CDR3 protein: CASSYSNRGGYEQFF
J gene: TRBJ2-5; D gene: NA; V gene: TRBV15; clone size: NA; CDR3 DNA: TGTGCCACCAGCAGAGATAGGGCGGGTTGGGAGACCCAGTACTTC; CDR3 protein: CATSRDRAGWETQYF
J gene: TRBJ2-7; D gene: NA; V gene: TRBV30; clone size: NA; CDR3 DNA: TGTGCCTGGAGTCGGCAGGTGGCTGGCGAGCAGTACTTC; CDR3 protein: CAWSRQVAGEQYF
J gene: TRBJ2-2; D gene: NA; V gene: TRBV11-3; clone size: NA; CDR3 DNA: TGTGCCAGCAGAGCGGGCGGGGAGCTGTTTTTT; CDR3 protein: CASRAGGELFF
J gene: TRBJ2-7; D gene: TRBD2; V gene: TRBV7-9; clone size: NA; CDR3 DNA: TGTGCCAGCAGCCCCACTAGCGGGAGACCCATCTTC; CDR3 protein: CASSPTSGRPIF
J gene: TRBJ2-1; D gene: TRBD1; V gene: TRBV24-1; clone size: NA; CDR3 DNA: TGTGCCACCAGTGACCCTGGACAGGGGGCCAATGAGCAGTTCTTC; CDR3 protein: CATSDPGQGANEQFF
J gene: TRBJ2-7; D gene: TRBD2; V gene: TRBV11-2; clone size: NA; CDR3 DNA: TGTGCCAGCAGCGCAATAGCGGGGCCTTCAGGCTACGAGCAGTACTTC; CDR3 protein: CASSAIAGPSGYEQYF
J gene: TRBJ2-6; D gene: TRBD1; V gene: TRBV7-2; clone size: once; CDR3 DNA: TGTGCCAGCAGCTTTCGGACAGGGCTTGGGGCCAACGTCCTGACTTTC; CDR3 protein: CASSFRTGLGANVLTF
J gene: TRBJ1-2; D gene: TRBD1; V gene: TRBV5-1; clone size: NA; CDR3 DNA: TGCGCCAGCACGCCCGGGGACAGGAAGGGCTACACCTTC; CDR3 protein: CASTPGDRKGYTF
J gene: TRBJ2-7; D gene: TRBD1; V gene: TRBV10-3; clone size: once; CDR3 DNA: TGTGCCATCAGTGACGAAGGCAGGGGGCTGTACGAGCAGTACTTC; CDR3 protein: CAISDEGRGLYEQYF
J gene: TRBJ2-7; D gene: NA; V gene: TRBV7-2; clone size: NA; CDR3 DNA: TGTGCCAGCAGCTTAGGACAGGTATCCTACGAGCAGTACTTC; CDR3 protein: CASSLGQVSYEQYF
J gene: TRBJ1-2; D gene: TRBD1; V gene: TRBV3-1/TRBV3-2; clone size: NA; CDR3 DNA: TGTGCCAGCAGCCTAGGGACAGGGGGCGACTATGGCTACACCTTC; CDR3 protein: CASSLGTGGDYGYTF
J gene: TRBJ1-1; D gene: NA; V gene: TRBV12-5; clone size: NA; CDR3 DNA: TGTGCTAGTGGTTTGGTACTATCAGCACGGTCGACTGAAGCTTTCTTT; CDR3 protein: CASGLVLSARSTEAFF
J gene: TRBJ1-5; D gene: NA; V gene: TRBV2; clone size: NA; CDR3 DNA: TGTGCCAGCAGTGGAATCGGTTATAGCAATCAGCCCCAGCATTTT; CDR3 protein: CASSGIGYSNQPQHF
J gene: TRBJ2-1; D gene: NA; V gene: TRBV7-2; clone size: NA; CDR3 DNA: TGTGCCAGCAGCTCTTGGGGGGGCGGTACCTCCTACAATGAGCAGTTCTTC; CDR3 protein: CASSSWGGGTSYNEQFF
J gene: TRBJ1-4; D gene: NA; V gene: TRBV9; clone size: NA; CDR3 DNA: TGTGCCAGCAGCGTAGGGCCCAGTAATGAAAAACTGTTTTTT; CDR3 protein: CASSVGPSNEKLFF
J gene: TRBJ2-4; D gene: TRBD2; V gene: TRBV27; clone size: NA; CDR3 DNA: TGTGCCAGCAGTTTCTTGCCTCTAGCGGGAGGCCTAAACATTCAGTACTTC; CDR3 protein: CASSFLPLAGGLNIQYF
J gene: TRBJ2-2; D gene: TRBD2; V gene: TRBV4-2; clone size: few; CDR3 DNA: TGTGCCAGCAGCCACGAATTGAAAGCTAGCGGGTTGGGGGAGCTGTTTTTT; CDR3 protein: CASSHELKASGLGELFF
J gene: TRBJ2-7; D gene: NA; V gene: TRBV20-1; clone size: NA; CDR3 DNA: TGCAGTGCTAGAGGGGAGAGAGAGCAGTACTTC; CDR3 protein: CSARGEREQYF
J gene: TRBJ1-5; D gene: TRBD1; V gene: TRBV6-1; clone size: NA; CDR3 DNA: TGTGCCAGCAGTGATGACAGGGGCCCCTGGGGGCCCCAGCATTTT; CDR3 protein: CASSDDRGPWGPQHF
J gene: TRBJ1-5; D gene: NA; V gene: TRBV6-6; clone size: NA; CDR3 DNA: TGTGCCAGCCTGCTGGACGAGGGCGGCAATCAGCCCCAGCATTTT; CDR3 protein: CASLLDEGGNQPQHF
J gene: TRBJ2-1; D gene: NA; V gene: TRBV5-1; clone size: NA; CDR3 DNA: TGCGCCAGCAGCTTGAGGGGGACGAGCTCCTACAATGAGCAGTTCTTC; CDR3 protein: CASSLRGTSSYNEQFF
J gene: TRBJ2-5; D gene: TRBD2; V gene: TRBV18; clone size: NA; CDR3 DNA: TGTGCCAGCTCAAGGGGACTAGCGGGGTTGGAGACCCAGTACTTC; CDR3 protein: CASSRGLAGLETQYF
J gene: TRBJ2-7; D gene: NA; V gene: TRBV7-9; clone size: NA; CDR3 DNA: TGTGCCAGCAGCTTCCCGCTAAGCGGAAACTACGAGCAGTACTTC; CDR3 protein: CASSFPLSGNYEQYF
J gene: TRBJ1-6; D gene: TRBD1; V gene: TRBV7-9; clone size: NA; CDR3 DNA: TGTGCCAGCAGCTGGGGACAGGGCTGGAATTCACCCCTCCACTTT; CDR3 protein: CASSWGQGWNSPLHF
J gene: TRBJ2-6; D gene: TRBD1; V gene: TRBV28; clone size: NA; CDR3 DNA: TGTGCCAGCAGTCTAGACAGGGACGTCCTGACTTTC; CDR3 protein: CASSLDRDVLTF
J gene: TRBJ2-3; D gene: NA; V gene: TRBV4-1; clone size: once; CDR3 DNA: TGCGCCAGCAGCCAAGAGGAGACTACCCCCCTTACGCAGTATTTT; CDR3 protein: CASSQEETTPLTQYF